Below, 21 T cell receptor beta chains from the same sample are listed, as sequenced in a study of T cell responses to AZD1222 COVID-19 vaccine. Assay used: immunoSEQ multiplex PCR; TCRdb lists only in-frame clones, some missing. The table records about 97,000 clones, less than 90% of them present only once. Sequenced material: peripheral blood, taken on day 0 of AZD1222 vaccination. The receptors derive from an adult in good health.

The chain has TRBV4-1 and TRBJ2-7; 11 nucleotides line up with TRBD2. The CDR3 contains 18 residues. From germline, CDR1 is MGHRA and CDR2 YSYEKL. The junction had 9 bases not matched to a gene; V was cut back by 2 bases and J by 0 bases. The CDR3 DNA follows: TGCGCCAGCAGCCAACTGATCTCTAGCGGGAGGAGCTCCTACGAGCAGTACTTC. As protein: CASSQLISSGRSSYEQYF.

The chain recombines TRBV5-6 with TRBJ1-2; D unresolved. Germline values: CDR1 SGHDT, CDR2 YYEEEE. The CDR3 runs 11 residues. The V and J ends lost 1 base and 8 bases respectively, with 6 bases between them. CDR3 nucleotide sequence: TGTGCCAGCAGCTTGACCGCCGGCTACACCTTC. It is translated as CASSLTAGYTF.

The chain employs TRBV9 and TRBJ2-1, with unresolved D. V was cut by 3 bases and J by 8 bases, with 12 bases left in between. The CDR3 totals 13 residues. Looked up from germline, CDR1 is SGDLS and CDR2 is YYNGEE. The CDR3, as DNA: TGTGCCAGCAGCGCCGATTTTGGGTATGAGCAGTTCTTC. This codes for CASSADFGYEQFF.

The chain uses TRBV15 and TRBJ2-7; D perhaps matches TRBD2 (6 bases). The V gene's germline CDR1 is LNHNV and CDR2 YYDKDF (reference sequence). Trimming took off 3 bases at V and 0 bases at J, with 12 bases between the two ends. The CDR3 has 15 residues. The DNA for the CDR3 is TGTGCCACCAGCAGGCGGGGAGCTGGCTCCTACGAGCAGTACTTC. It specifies CATSRRGAGSYEQYF.

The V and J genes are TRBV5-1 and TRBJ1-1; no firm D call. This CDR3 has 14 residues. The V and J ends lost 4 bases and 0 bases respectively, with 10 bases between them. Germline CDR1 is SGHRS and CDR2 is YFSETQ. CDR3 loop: CASSTESLNTEAFF. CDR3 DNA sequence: TGCGCCAGCAGCACGGAATCACTGAACACTGAAGCTTTCTTT.

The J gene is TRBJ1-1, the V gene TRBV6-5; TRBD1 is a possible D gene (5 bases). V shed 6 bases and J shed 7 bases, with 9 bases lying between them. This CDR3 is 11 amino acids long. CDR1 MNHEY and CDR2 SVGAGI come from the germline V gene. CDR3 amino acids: CASRYRFEAFF. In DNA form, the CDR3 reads TGTGCCAGCAGGTACAGGTTTGAAGCTTTCTTT.

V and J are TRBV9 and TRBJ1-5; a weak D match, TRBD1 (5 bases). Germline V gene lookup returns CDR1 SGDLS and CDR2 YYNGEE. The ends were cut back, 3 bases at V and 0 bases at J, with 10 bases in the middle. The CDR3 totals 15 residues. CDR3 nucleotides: TGTGCCAGCAGCGAAGGGACGGTTAGCAATCAGCCCCAGCATTTT. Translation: CASSEGTVSNQPQHF.

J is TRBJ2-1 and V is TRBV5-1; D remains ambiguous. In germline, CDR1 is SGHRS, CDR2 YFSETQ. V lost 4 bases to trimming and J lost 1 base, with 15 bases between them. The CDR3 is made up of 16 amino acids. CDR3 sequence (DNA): TGCGCCAGCAGCCAGTCGGAAGTGTCATCCTACAATGAGCAGTTCTTC. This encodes CASSQSEVSSYNEQFF. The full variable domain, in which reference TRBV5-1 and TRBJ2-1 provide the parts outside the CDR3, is KAGVTQTPRYLIKTRGQQVTLSCSPISGHRSVSWYQQTPGQGLQFLFEYFSETQRNKGNFPGRFSGRQFSNSRSEMNVSTLELGDSALYLCASSQSEVSSYNEQFFGPGTRLTVL.

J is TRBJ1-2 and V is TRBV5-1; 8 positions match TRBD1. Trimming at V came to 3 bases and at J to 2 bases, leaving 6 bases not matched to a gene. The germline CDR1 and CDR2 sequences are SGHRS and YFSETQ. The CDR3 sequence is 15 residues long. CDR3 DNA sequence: TGCGCCAGCAGCTCCCAGACAGGGGTGAACTATGGCTACACCTTC. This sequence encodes CASSSQTGVNYGYTF.

The CDR3 nucleotides are TGTGCCAGCAGACTGGACAGGGTGACTGAAGCTTTCTTT. Protein sequence: CASRLDRVTEAFF. J is TRBJ1-1 and V is TRBV12-3 or TRBV12-4; 8 bases are a match to TRBD1. The CDR3 has 13 residues. Losses at the gene ends were 6 bases for V and 5 bases for J; bases not matched to a gene: 5.

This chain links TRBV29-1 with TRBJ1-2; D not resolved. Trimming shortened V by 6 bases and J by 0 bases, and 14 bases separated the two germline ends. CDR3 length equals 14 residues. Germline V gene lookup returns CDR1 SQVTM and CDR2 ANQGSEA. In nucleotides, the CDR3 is TGCAGCGTCTCCCAAGATGGGGCTAACTATGGCTACACCTTC. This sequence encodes CSVSQDGANYGYTF.

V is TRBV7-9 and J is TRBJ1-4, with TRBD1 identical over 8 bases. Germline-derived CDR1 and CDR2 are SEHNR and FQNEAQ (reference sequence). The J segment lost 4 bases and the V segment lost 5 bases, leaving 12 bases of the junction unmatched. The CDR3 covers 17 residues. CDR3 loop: CASSRPPGGVGNEKLFF. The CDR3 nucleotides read TGTGCCAGCAGCCGACCTCCAGGGGGCGTCGGTAATGAAAAACTGTTTTTT.

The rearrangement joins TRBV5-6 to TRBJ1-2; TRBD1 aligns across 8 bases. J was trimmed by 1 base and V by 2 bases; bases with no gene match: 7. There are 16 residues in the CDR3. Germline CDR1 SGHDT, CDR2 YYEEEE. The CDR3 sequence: CASSLDTGGVNYGYTF. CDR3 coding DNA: TGTGCCAGCAGCTTAGATACAGGGGGTGTTAACTATGGCTACACCTTC. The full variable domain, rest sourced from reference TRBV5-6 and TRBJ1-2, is DAGVTQSPTHLIKTRGQQVTLRCSPKSGHDTVSWYQQALGQGPQFIFQYYEEEERQRGNFPDRFSGHQFPNYSSELNVNALLLGDSALYLCASSLDTGGVNYGYTFGSGTRLTVV.

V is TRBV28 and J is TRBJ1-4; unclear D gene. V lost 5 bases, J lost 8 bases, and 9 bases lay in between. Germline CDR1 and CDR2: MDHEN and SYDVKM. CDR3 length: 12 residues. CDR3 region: CASSLQSEKLFF. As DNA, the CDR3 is TGTGCCAGCAGTCTGCAATCCGAAAAACTGTTTTTT.

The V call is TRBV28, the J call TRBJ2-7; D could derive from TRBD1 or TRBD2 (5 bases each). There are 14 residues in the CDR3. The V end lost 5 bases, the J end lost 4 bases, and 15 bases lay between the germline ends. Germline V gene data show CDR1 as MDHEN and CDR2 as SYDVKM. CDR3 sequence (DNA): TGTGCCAGCAGTGGCACTTGGGGGAGTTACGAGCAGTACTTC. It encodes CASSGTWGSYEQYF.

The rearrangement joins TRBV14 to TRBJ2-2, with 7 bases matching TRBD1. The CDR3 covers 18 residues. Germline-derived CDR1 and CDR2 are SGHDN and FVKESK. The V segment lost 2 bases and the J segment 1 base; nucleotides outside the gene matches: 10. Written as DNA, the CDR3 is TGTGCCAGCAGCCAACTTTCCCCGGGACAGCAGAACACCGGGGAGCTGTTTTTT. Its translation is CASSQLSPGQQNTGELFF.

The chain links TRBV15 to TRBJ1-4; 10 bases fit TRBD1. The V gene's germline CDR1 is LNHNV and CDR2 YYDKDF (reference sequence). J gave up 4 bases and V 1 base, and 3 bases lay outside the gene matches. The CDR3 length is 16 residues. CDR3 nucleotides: TGTGCCACCAGCAGAGCCGGGACAGGGGATAATGAAAAACTGTTTTTT. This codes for CATSRAGTGDNEKLFF.

Here the CDR3 DNA reads TGTGCCTGGAGCCCCGTGCTAGCAAACACCATATATTTT. Its protein product is CAWSPVLANTIYF. J is TRBJ1-3 and V is TRBV30; D gene unclear. The CDR3 is made up of 13 amino acids. The germline CDR1 and CDR2 sequences are GTSNPN and SVGIG (reference sequence). V lost 3 bases and J lost 6, with 12 bases in between.

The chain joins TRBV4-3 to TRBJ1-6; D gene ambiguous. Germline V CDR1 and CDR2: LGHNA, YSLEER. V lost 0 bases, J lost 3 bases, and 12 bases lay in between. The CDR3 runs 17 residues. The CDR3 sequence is CASSQDRRNLYNSPLHF. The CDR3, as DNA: TGCGCCAGCAGCCAAGACCGTCGGAACCTCTATAATTCACCCCTCCACTTT.

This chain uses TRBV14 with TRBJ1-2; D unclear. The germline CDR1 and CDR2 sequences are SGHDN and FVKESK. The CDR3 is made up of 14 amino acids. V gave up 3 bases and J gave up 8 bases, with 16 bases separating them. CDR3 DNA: TGTGCCAGCAGCCAGGGAGGTCATGAGCTAGGCTACACCTTC. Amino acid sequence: CASSQGGHELGYTF.

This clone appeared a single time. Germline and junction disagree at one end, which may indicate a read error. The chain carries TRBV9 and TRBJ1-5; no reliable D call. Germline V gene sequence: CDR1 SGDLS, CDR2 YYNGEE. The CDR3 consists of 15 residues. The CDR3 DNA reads TGTGCCAGCAGCGCCGACGGCGGGAGCACTCAGCCCCAGCATTTT. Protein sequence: CASSADGGSTQPQHF.